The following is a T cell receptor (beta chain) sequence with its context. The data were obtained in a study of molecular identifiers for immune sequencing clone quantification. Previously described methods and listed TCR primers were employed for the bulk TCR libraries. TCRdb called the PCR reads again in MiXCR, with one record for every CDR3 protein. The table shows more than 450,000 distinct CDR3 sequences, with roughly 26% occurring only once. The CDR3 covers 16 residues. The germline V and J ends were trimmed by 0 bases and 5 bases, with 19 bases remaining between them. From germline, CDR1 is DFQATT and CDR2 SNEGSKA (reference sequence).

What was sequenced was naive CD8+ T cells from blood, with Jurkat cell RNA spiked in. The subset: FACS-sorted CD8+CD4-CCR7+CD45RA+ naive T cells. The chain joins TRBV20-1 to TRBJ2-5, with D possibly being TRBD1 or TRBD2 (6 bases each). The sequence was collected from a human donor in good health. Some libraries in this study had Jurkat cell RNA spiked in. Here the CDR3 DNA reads TGCAGTGCTAGAGATGGAGTGGAGGGGGTGATTGAGACCCAGTACTTC. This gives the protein CSARDGVEGVIETQYF.